The 9 T cell receptor beta chains given below trace back to one sample, sequenced in a study of blood T cell repertoires in COVID-19. The table came from immunoSEQ multiplex PCR; TCRdb's copy has only in-frame clones and leaves some out. The table has around 260,000 clones, around 81% seen once. Material: peripheral blood. Every receptor here comes from an older person with COVID-19, enrolled during active disease.

This chain joins TRBV6-5 and TRBJ1-1; TRBD1 matches 7 bases. The germline V gene encodes CDR1 MNHEY and CDR2 SVGAGI. V was clipped by 0 bases and J by 2 bases; unmatched bases: 3. This CDR3 is built from 15 residues. The DNA of the CDR3 is TGTGCCAGCAGTTACTCGGGACAGCCAAACACTGAAGCTTTCTTT. Residues: CASSYSGQPNTEAFF.

The rearrangement joins TRBV25-1 to TRBJ2-2; 10 bases align to TRBD2. The CDR3 is 14 residues long. Germline loops: CDR1 MGHDK, CDR2 SYGVNS. The ends lost 5 bases at V and 7 bases at J; junction bases unmatched: 4. The chain's CDR3 is CASSLAGGVGELFF. CDR3 DNA: TGTGCCAGCAGTTTAGCGGGGGGCGTCGGGGAGCTGTTTTTT.

The rearrangement links TRBV27 to TRBJ1-6; 8 nucleotides agree with TRBD1. V dropped 6 bases and J dropped 8; count of bases not matched to a gene: 12. This CDR3 is built from 16 residues. Germline V gene data show CDR1 as MNHEY and CDR2 as SMNVEV (reference sequence). The CDR3 reads CASRLIGQGGDSPLHF. DNA for the CDR3: TGTGCCAGCAGGCTGATCGGACAGGGAGGGGATTCACCCCTCCACTTT.

The V and J genes are TRBV4-3 and TRBJ2-3, with D possibly TRBD1 on 5 matching bases. The CDR3 has 15 amino acids. V was clipped by 1 base and J by 2 bases, with 10 bases between them. Germline V gene sequence: CDR1 LGHNA, CDR2 YSLEER. CDR3 sequence: CASSQGGVHTDTQYF. In nucleotides, the CDR3 is TGCGCCAGCAGCCAAGGGGGCGTACACACAGATACGCAGTATTTT.

This clone came up once. The V gene is TRBV3-1 (or the pseudogene TRBV3-2), the J gene TRBJ2-1, with 8 bases that match TRBD1. CDR3 length: 17 residues. The trim removed 1 base at V and 4 bases at J, leaving 9 bases unmatched. Germline CDR1 and CDR2: LGHDT and YNNKEL (reference sequence). CDR3 region: CASSQAQAGQGYNEQFF. The CDR3 nucleotides read TGTGCCAGCAGCCAAGCCCAGGCAGGACAGGGTTACAATGAGCAGTTCTTC.

This clone was recorded once. V is TRBV27 and J is TRBJ2-2; 10 bases match TRBD2. This CDR3 comprises 20 residues. Germline V gene sequence: CDR1 MNHEY, CDR2 SMNVEV (reference sequence). V shed 5 bases and J 5 bases; nucleotides not matched to a gene: 20. In DNA form, the CDR3 reads TGTGCCAGCAGTCTAAGACAGGGGATCCGGCCTAGCGGGAGAACCGGGGAGCTGTTTTTT. Protein sequence: CASSLRQGIRPSGRTGELFF.

The chain couples TRBV2 to TRBJ2-7; tentative D call: TRBD2 (5 bases). CDR1 is SNHLY and CDR2 is FYNNEI in the germline V gene. The CDR3 extends over 17 amino acids. V shed 8 bases and J shed 0 bases, with 23 bases lying between them. The CDR3 spells CASRPPPRTGSSYEQYF. The CDR3 DNA is TGTGCCAGCCGGCCGCCACCTCGGACGGGGAGCTCCTACGAGCAGTACTTC.

The chain uses TRBV28 and TRBJ2-3, with 8 bases aligning to TRBD2. The CDR3 runs 15 residues. V lost 8 bases, J lost 0 bases, and 7 bases stayed unmatched. Germline loops: CDR1 MDHEN, CDR2 SYDVKM. CDR3 nucleotides: TGTGCCAGCGTGGAGCGGGGGCGTAGCACAGATACGCAGTATTTT. Amino acid sequence: CASVERGRSTDTQYF.

The genes are TRBV4-3 and TRBJ1-4; no firm D call. The length of the CDR3 is 15 residues. Germline CDR1 and CDR2: LGHNA and YSLEER. The germline V and J ends were trimmed by 0 bases and 8 bases, with 13 bases remaining between them. CDR3 protein: CASSQDTEGLEKLFF. The CDR3 DNA is TGCGCCAGCAGCCAAGATACGGAGGGATTGGAAAAACTGTTTTTT.